One and the same sample provided the 19 T cell receptor beta chains below, sequenced in a study of T cell repertoires in cytomegalovirus infection. Their antigens are not known. TCRdb used MiXCR to reprocess the reads, holding one entry per CDR3 protein. The sample gives about 350,000 distinct CDR3 sequences, about 35% of which show up once; approximately 13% is in the top ten. Sample: cultured PBMCs, taken from culture after CMV antigen stimulation. The receptor source for this set is a human donor in good health (CMV status not recorded). Some clones in this sample may be carry-over from other donors' samples.

This clonotype was counted only a few times. The CDR3 DNA reads as TGTGCCAGCAGCTTAGCAGGTCAGGGGCTTGAAGCTTTCTTT. Translation gives CASSLAGQGLEAFF. V gene TRBV7-8 combines with J gene TRBJ1-1; D perhaps matches TRBD1 (6 bases). Trimming took off 0 bases at V and 7 bases at J, with 12 bases between the two ends. Germline V gene lookup returns CDR1 SGHVS and CDR2 FQNEAQ. CDR3 length: 14 residues.

About this clonotype itself: A clone one base away is much larger, so this may be a read error. The chain has TRBV7-2 and TRBJ2-1, with 11 positions matching TRBD2. Germline CDR1 and CDR2: SGHTA and FQGNSA. The CDR3 has 15 residues. CDR3 DNA sequence: TGTGCCAGCAGACTAGCGGGAGACCACTACAATGAGCAGTTATTC. It translates to CASRLAGDHYNEQLF.

Only a few counts were recorded for this clonotype. This chain joins TRBV6-6 and TRBJ2-2; D gene unclear. CDR3 length equals 14 residues. CDR1 is MNHNY and CDR2 is SVGAGI in the germline V gene (reference sequence). V gave up 2 bases and J gave up 3 bases, with 7 bases separating them. CDR3 DNA: TGTGCCAGCAGTTACCGCCTCCACACCGGGGAGCTGTTTTTT. Protein sequence: CASSYRLHTGELFF.

This clonotype appeared a single time. The CDR3 carries no conserved terminal phenylalanine or tryptophan, so it likely arises from a read error. The chain has TRBV12-3 or TRBV12-4 and TRBJ2-3; 8 nucleotides match TRBD2. This CDR3 region has 16 residues. The CDR3 reads CASTAGVVGSTETQYC. The CDR3 coding sequence is TGTGCCAGCACAGCGGGAGTTGTAGGTAGCACAGAAACGCAGTATTGT.

The rearrangement links TRBV7-2 to TRBJ1-2; tentative D call: TRBD1 (5 bases). This CDR3 has 15 residues. Germline CDR1 reads SGHTA; CDR2 reads FQGNSA. V was clipped by 9 bases and J by 6 bases, with 23 bases between them. CDR3 residues: CARSYNPTVSDGYTF. CDR3 DNA: TGTGCCAGAAGTTACAACCCGACAGTAAGCGATGGCTACACCTTC.

The table lists this clonotype with a few counts. The chain employs TRBV6-6 and TRBJ1-1; D is uncertain. Germline V CDR1 and CDR2: MNHNY, SVGAGI (reference sequence). CDR3 length: 14 amino acids. The ends were cut back, 2 bases at V and 0 bases at J, with 7 bases in the middle. The CDR3 loop is CASSYVELNTEAFF. The CDR3 DNA reads TGTGCCAGCAGTTACGTCGAACTGAACACTGAAGCTTTCTTT.

V is TRBV7-2 and J is TRBJ1-6; D is ambiguous. The CDR3 is 16 amino acids. The germline gives CDR1 SGHTA, CDR2 FQGNSA. The germline V and J ends were trimmed by 2 bases and 5 bases, with 13 bases remaining between them. This CDR3 is CASSLSPTGHNSPLHF. CDR3 DNA: TGTGCCAGCAGCTTAAGTCCCACCGGACATAATTCACCCCTCCACTTT.

The chain links TRBV29-1 to TRBJ1-5; D ambiguous. The germline gives CDR1 SQVTM, CDR2 ANQGSEA. Trimming left V 5 bases short and J 3 bases short, with 11 bases between. The CDR3 covers 13 residues. The CDR3 sequence is CSVNSGPNQPQHF. The CDR3 nucleotides read TGCAGCGTTAACAGTGGACCCAATCAGCCCCAGCATTTT.

This clonotype was detected only a few times. The rearrangement uses TRBV28 and TRBJ1-1; D is undetermined. CDR1 is MDHEN, CDR2 SYDVKM, per germline. Trimming took 5 bases from V and 1 from J, leaving 11 bases between them. This CDR3 is built from 14 residues. The CDR3 spells CASSPRWPNTEAFF. In DNA form, the CDR3 reads TGTGCCAGCAGTCCCCGGTGGCCGAACACTGAAGCTTTCTTT.

The genes are TRBV19 and TRBJ2-1; the match to TRBD1 covers 11 bases. This CDR3 region has 14 residues. The V gene's germline CDR1 is LNHDA and CDR2 SQIVND (reference sequence). Losses at the gene ends were 4 bases for V and 10 bases for J; bases not matched to a gene: 6. CDR3 DNA: TGTGCCAGTAGTAGGGGGACAGGGGGAAACGAGCAGTTCTTC. Amino acid sequence: CASSRGTGGNEQFF.

The chain employs TRBV3-1 and TRBJ2-3; TRBD2 matches 11 bases. V lost 4 bases and J lost 1; bases outside the gene matches: 4. Germline V gene lookup returns CDR1 LGHDT and CDR2 YNNKEL (reference sequence). This CDR3 has 16 residues. CDR3 in DNA: TGTGCCAGCAGCCCCTTAGCGGGAGGGGGCACAGATACGCAGTATTTT. This encodes CASSPLAGGGTDTQYF.

This clonotype has a handful of counts. The chain uses TRBV5-4 and TRBJ2-5; 9 bases are shared with TRBD1. Germline V gives CDR1 SGHNT, CDR2 YYREEE (reference sequence). CDR3 length: 17 amino acids. The junction had 13 bases not matched to a gene; V was cut back by 3 bases and J by 4 bases. CDR3 sequence reads: CASSSPPGQGGRETQYF. CDR3 sequence (DNA): TGTGCCAGCAGCTCCCCCCCGGGACAGGGTGGGCGAGAGACCCAGTACTTC.

This sequence joins TRBV7-4 and TRBJ2-2, with a weak D call TRBD1 (6 bases). The CDR3 runs to 15 residues. V was cut by 4 bases and J by 6 bases, with 15 bases left in between. The germline gives CDR1 SGHVT, CDR2 SQSDAQ. In DNA form, the CDR3 reads TGTGCCAGCAGCTCACCTTACAGGGCCCCCGGGGAGCTGTTTTTT. This codes for CASSSPYRAPGELFF.

The chain links TRBV7-6 to TRBJ1-4; D is unclear. The ends were cut back, 0 bases at V and 5 bases at J, with 4 bases in the middle. The CDR3 is 13 amino acids. CDR1 is SGHVS, CDR2 FNYEAQ, per germline. The CDR3 DNA sequence: TGTGCCAGCAGCTTAGCACAGAATGAAAAACTGTTTTTT. Its protein product is CASSLAQNEKLFF.

This clonotype was seen ten or more times. The genes are TRBV19 and TRBJ1-1, with D uncertain. The germline CDR1 and CDR2 sequences are LNHDA and SQIVND (reference sequence). This CDR3 is 13 amino acids long. Trimming took 4 bases from V and 1 from J, leaving 7 bases between them. The CDR3 is CASSNGWNTEAFF. DNA for the CDR3: TGTGCCAGTAGTAACGGGTGGAACACTGAAGCTTTCTTT.

The gene calls are TRBV19 and TRBJ1-5; D perhaps matches TRBD1 (5 bases). The CDR3 runs to 13 residues. Trimming shortened V by 5 bases and J by 6 bases, and 11 bases separated the two germline ends. The germline gives CDR1 LNHDA, CDR2 SQIVND (reference sequence). CDR3 in DNA: TGTGCCAGTAGTTATGGGGCAAGTCAGCCCCAGCATTTT. Translated: CASSYGASQPQHF.

This clonotype has only a few counts. The chain has TRBV7-9 and TRBJ1-6; the match to TRBD1 covers 8 bases. The CDR3 sequence is 13 residues long. Germline loops: CDR1 SEHNR, CDR2 FQNEAQ (reference sequence). V shed 5 bases, J shed 8 bases, and the junction held 2 bases outside the gene matches. The CDR3 region is CASSGQGDSPLHF. In nucleotides, the CDR3 is TGTGCCAGCAGCGGACAGGGAGATTCACCCCTCCACTTT. Full variable domain (outside the CDR3, taken from reference TRBV7-9 and TRBJ1-6): DTGVSQNPRHKITKRGQNVTFRCDPISEHNRLYWYRQTLGQGPEFLTYFQNEAQLEKSRLLSDRFSAERPKGSFSTLEIQRTEQGDSAMYLCASSGQGDSPLHFGNGTRLTVT.

A note on this clonotype: One end of the junction is discordant with germline, which a read error may explain. V gene TRBV7-6 combines with J gene TRBJ1-3; D ambiguous. The CDR3 loop spans 16 amino acids. CDR1 is SGHVS, CDR2 FNYEAQ, per germline. This CDR3 reads CASNLADMTSGNTIYF. DNA for the CDR3: TGTGCCAGCAACTTAGCTGATATGACCTCTGGAAACACCATATATTTT.

This rearrangement joins TRBV7-2 to TRBJ2-1; 8 nucleotides agree with TRBD1. The CDR3 runs to 14 residues. After removal of 2 bases from V and 9 bases from J, the junction contained 6 bases not matched to a gene. CDR1 is SGHTA and CDR2 is FQGNSA in the germline V gene. The CDR3 nucleotides are TGTGCCAGCAGCTTACGAGACAGGGGTCCTGAGCAGTTCTTC. Protein sequence: CASSLRDRGPEQFF.